These 5 T cell receptor beta chains were all obtained from the same sample, sequenced in a study of CD8 T cells in ankylosing spondylitis. General observations from the study: Apparently characteristic of ankylosing spondylitis blood was a TCR beta motif (about 8 highly homologous variants).

TCRdb re-derived calls from the 5' RACE reads in MiXCR, one entry per CDR3 protein. This sample has approximately 220,000 distinct CDR3 sequences, with about 16% found just once. No antigen has been assigned to these receptors. Sequenced input: blood, either unsorted or a sorted T cell fraction (not recorded which). Receptors originate from a male donor with ankylosing spondylitis.

This clonotype occurred many times. The chain carries TRBV12-3 or TRBV12-4 and TRBJ2-7; tentatively, D is TRBD1 (6 bases). There are 13 residues in the CDR3. V was shortened by 3 bases and J by 4 bases, with 10 bases between the two germline ends. The CDR3 nucleotides are TGTGCCAGCAGTTTCAGGGGCTCGTACGAGCAGTACTTC. Residues: CASSFRGSYEQYF.

The CDR3 DNA follows: TGTGCCAGCAGTTACTCGAGCTGGACAGAAGAGACCCAGTACTTC. Translating it yields CASSYSSWTEETQYF. The V call is TRBV6-5, the J call TRBJ2-5, with a weak D call TRBD1 (6 bases). Trimming pared 0 bases from V and 3 bases from J, leaving 11 bases between. CDR1 is MNHEY and CDR2 is SVGAGI in the germline V gene. The CDR3 is 15 amino acids.

This clonotype was found a few times. The CDR3 DNA reads as TGTGCCTCCTCCGCCGCGGATAGCGGGAATAATGAGCAGTTCTTC. Its protein product is CASSAADSGNNEQFF. The V gene is TRBV10-3, the J gene TRBJ2-1, with TRBD2 matching over 8 bases. This CDR3 spans 15 amino acids. Germline V lookup: CDR1 ENHRY, CDR2 SYGVKD. J lost 7 bases, V lost 11 bases, and 16 bases had no gene match.

The chain employs TRBV2 and TRBJ2-7, with 10 bases lining up with TRBD2. V lost 1 base and J lost 0; bases outside the gene matches: 0. Germline loops: CDR1 SNHLY, CDR2 FYNNEI. This CDR3 comprises 15 residues. CDR3 sequence (DNA): TGTGCCAGCAGTGAAGAGCGGGAGGGCTCCTACGAGCAGTACTTC. Amino acid sequence: CASSEEREGSYEQYF.

The rearrangement joins TRBV5-6 to TRBJ1-1; D not resolved. Trimming stripped 0 bases from V and 0 bases from J, with 9 bases between. This CDR3 spans 15 amino acids. CDR1 and CDR2 from the germline V gene are SGHDT and YYEEEE. The CDR3 spells CASSLARHMNTEAFF. The CDR3 DNA reads TGTGCCAGCAGCTTGGCCCGTCACATGAACACTGAAGCTTTCTTT. Drawing the rest from reference TRBV5-6 and TRBJ1-1, the complete variable domain is DAGVTQSPTHLIKTRGQQVTLRCSPKSGHDTVSWYQQALGQGPQFIFQYYEEEERQRGNFPDRFSGHQFPNYSSELNVNALLLGDSALYLCASSLARHMNTEAFFGQGTRLTVV.